One TCR beta chain is described in this entry. These data belong to a study of Graves' ophthalmopathy and Graves' hyperthyroidism. The CDR3 loop spans 16 amino acids. V was trimmed by 1 base and J by 1 base, leaving 11 bases between them. In germline, CDR1 is SGHRS, CDR2 YFSETQ. Amplification of TCR beta CDR3 regions used RNA transcripts. First-round RT-PCR with HTBI primers preceded a second-round multiplex PCR. TCRdb ran MiXCR on the multiplex PCR reads and lists one entry per CDR3 protein. Among 200,000 to 250,000 distinct CDR3 sequences, roughly 29% were seen once, and the ten largest hold approximately 8.6%.

This TCR derives from a man aged 45-65 years with Graves' ophthalmopathy. The V call is TRBV5-1, the J call TRBJ2-2; perhaps TRBD1 as D (6 bases). The sample consisted of peripheral blood. The CDR3 sequence is CASSLRTARNTGELFF. The DNA of the CDR3 is TGCGCCAGCAGCTTGAGGACAGCTAGGAACACCGGGGAGCTGTTTTTT.